This T cell receptor beta chain was sequenced during a study of blood T cell repertoires in COVID-19. The wider study: T cells, B-cell-depleted T cells, or PBMCs provided the cDNA or gDNA that served as material.

Source study methods: Amplification of reference gene primers provided the estimated nucleated cell counts. TCRdb keeps only in-frame clones here, not all; method: immunoSEQ multiplex PCR. That table gives V, J and clone size, and the DNA gave D and trimming. The table has over 250,000 clones, 85% seen once. Trimming took 3 bases from V and 2 from J; bases not matched to a gene: 2. The germline gives CDR1 KGHSH, CDR2 LQKENI. CDR3 length equals 14 residues. Input material: peripheral blood. This receptor was identified in a human donor in a cohort sampled during active COVID-19. V is TRBV18 and J is TRBJ2-7; the match to TRBD1 covers 9 bases. The CDR3 DNA reads as TGTGCCAGCTCACCCGGGACAGGGACCTACGAGCAGTACTTC. Translating it yields CASSPGTGTYEQYF.